This T cell receptor beta chain was sequenced during a study of blood T cell repertoires in COVID-19 (dated by TCRdb to between 2020 and 2021). Study-wide context: Samples covering the acute and convalescent phases of COVID-19 were provided by collaborators in the United States, Italy and Spain. The samples were drawn from two sources: the first 160 participants of the ongoing ImmuneRACE study, and 950 to 1,500 subjects contributed by 6 global collaborators. The dataset comprised deeply sampled blood TCRbeta repertoires from subjects exposed to, actively infected with, or recovered from COVID-19. The prospective study material was composed of cDNA or gDNA derived from T cells, B-cell-depleted T cells, or PBMCs. Sample metadata almost always included a de-identified subject ID, COVID-19 status, age in years and sex. HLA class I and class II types, where available, came from metadata supplied by the sample provider rather than from assay-based typing. The repertoires were made available in a free public database intended to serve as a resource for research on the immune response to SARS-CoV-2. What the work shows at the level of the full study, not this receptor alone: The amount of clinical and demographic metadata varied by source and participant and was provided uncurated.

CDR1 and CDR2, per the germline V gene, are MGHDK and SYGVNS. V was cut back by 1 base and J by 1 base, leaving a gap of 10 bases between them. From the cysteine through the phenylalanine, the CDR3 covers 15 amino acids. The read is trimmed to its CDR3 DNA, 45 bases read in frame from base 1. Participants in the prospective study were enrolled through a virtual design, were aged about 18 to 89 years, and lived in roughly 25 United States geographic areas. To assign participants to cohorts, the prospective study relied on clinical history that participants themselves reported in a screening survey and a study questionnaire. For ImmuneRACE Cohort 3, a participant was defined as recovered based on two consecutive negative NP/OP PCR tests, clearance by a healthcare professional, or resolution of symptoms. Each participant in the prospective study had whole blood, serum and a nasopharyngeal or oropharyngeal swab collected by mobile phlebotomists. Prospective study participants could optionally give additional blood draws and questionnaires over an approximately two-month period. Before DNA extraction, prospective study blood samples were shipped either frozen or at room temperature.

TCRbeta CDR3 regions were amplified from genomic DNA by means of the immunoSEQ Assay, a bias-controlled multiplex PCR. The authors' analysis ran thus. The number of nucleated cells in each sample was estimated from the amplification of reference gene primers within the assay. To quantify the absolute abundance of each unique TCRbeta CDR3 rearrangement, sequence reads were collapsed and filtered. Productive Simpson clonality was computed per sample as the square root of Simpson's diversity index over productive rearrangements. TCRdb's version of the immuneACCESS table is confined to in-frame rearrangements and falls short of the full clone set. An unresolved V gene accounts for under half of the shortfall where checked; the remainder is of unknown origin. V, J and clone size derive from that table, while D and trimming were established from the DNA sequence. A total of a few hundred thousand clones appear in this sample, around 87% of them only once. The ten biggest clones cover 1.1% of the sample.

The count of this clone is one. The clone's antigen remains unknown. Base qualities are not recorded, but no much larger clone differs from it by a single base. Sequencing was carried out using PBMCs or T cells enriched from blood (not recorded which). The sequence is built from TRBV25-1 and TRBJ1-1, and TRBD1 may be the D gene, going by 6 matching bases. The receptor was derived from a man aged 25 to 40 who had recovered from COVID-19. The CDR3 in this case is CASSEWGQQNTEAFF. The DNA sequence is as follows: TGTGCCAGCAGTGAATGGGGGCAGCAGAACACTGAAGCTTTCTTT.